This paragraph reports one T cell receptor (beta chain). Its antigen remains unknown. The V end lost 8 bases, the J end lost 4 bases, and 18 bases lay between the germline ends. CDR3 length equals 14 residues. Germline values: CDR1 MDHEN, CDR2 SYDVKM. This record comes from a study of shared clonotypes between healthy human individuals. General study points: In having few donors, the study represented limited genetic and exposure-history diversity. Some naive CD4 clonotypes, 4.5% to 5.5%, turned up in common across four donors. The researchers took only blood, and tissue repertoires probably look different.

CD45RO-negative, CCR7-positively selected cells formed the naive CD8 fraction, excluding terminally differentiated effector memory CD45RA+ cells. The test was conducted at deep level. Clones were sequenced by immunoSEQ multiplex PCR, and TCRdb holds only the in-frame ones, with some missing. Here the sample spans millions of clones, 85% to 95% being singletons. J is TRBJ2-7 and V is TRBV28; tentatively, D is TRBD1 or TRBD2 (5 bases each). The sequencing input was naive CD8+ T cells from PBMCs. The sequence derives from a man between 18 and 35 years old in good health. Some clones in this sample may be carry-over from other donors' samples. For the CDR3, the DNA is TGTGCCAGCCACCCGCCGGGACGGACTTACGAGCAGTACTTC. Protein: CASHPPGRTYEQYF.